The sequence of this TCR beta chain was determined in a study of T-cell memory formation after mild COVID-19. For this clonotype: Its target is not known.

Study-wide findings and caveats: Clones shrinking from day 15 to 85 showed even CD4/CD8 mixes; later expanders tilted CD4+. Memory from before infection featured some responding clones, which suggests cross-reactive memory joined. The main location of contracting CD4+ clones was CM and EM, and that of contracting CD8+ clones was EMRA.

The 5'RACE method, run with constant-segment primers, produced TCR alpha and TCR beta cDNA libraries (carrying sample barcodes and UMIs). One entry per CDR3 protein results from TCRdb running MiXCR on the 5' RACE reads. The data hold over 150,000 distinct CDR3 sequences, with 20% to 25% observed a single time. Sequences were obtained from PBMCs or a T cell subset sorted from them (not recorded which). The sequence came from an adult woman who had mild COVID-19 (a few samples of this study predate the infection). Cell type and time point are not known.

The CDR3 sequence: CATSDFPEPGQLNTGELFF. The CDR3 nucleotides read TGTGCCACCAGTGATTTCCCCGAACCGGGACAGTTGAACACCGGGGAGCTGTTTTTT. The V gene is TRBV24-1, the J gene TRBJ2-2; 7 nucleotides align to TRBD1. The germline CDR1 and CDR2 sequences are KGHDR and SFDVKD. Trimming removed 1 base from V and 1 base from J; junction bases left unmatched: 11. The CDR3 sequence is 19 residues long.